A single sample is the source of the 30 T cell receptor beta chains below, sequenced in a study of technical replicates of blood from several donors. Produced via immunoSEQ multiplex PCR; TCRdb's table is partial and in-frame only. The sample yields roughly 79,000 clones, 96% seen once. Sequencing was done on a sample of T cells isolated from PBMCs. The receptors here all came from a human donor in good health.

The chain combines TRBV7-2 with TRBJ1-1; 8 bases line up with TRBD1. Losses at the gene ends were 1 base for V and 5 bases for J; bases not matched to a gene: 9. This CDR3 region has 16 residues. Per the germline V gene, CDR1 is SGHTA and CDR2 is FQGNSA. CDR3 in amino acids: CASSLEATGVRTEAFF. The CDR3, as DNA: TGTGCCAGCAGCTTAGAGGCGACAGGGGTTCGGACTGAAGCTTTCTTT.

The J gene is TRBJ1-1, the V gene TRBV7-9; weak D call: TRBD1 (5 bases). CDR1 and CDR2 (germline): SEHNR, FQNEAQ (reference sequence). This CDR3 spans 12 amino acids. Trimming shortened V by 5 bases and J by 5 bases, and 9 bases separated the two germline ends. The CDR3 protein is CASSPRGTEAFF. CDR3 in DNA: TGTGCCAGCAGCCCAAGGGGAACTGAAGCTTTCTTT.

The chain uses TRBV27 and TRBJ2-7; 11 bases line up with TRBD1. The CDR3 runs 14 residues. With V trimmed by 6 bases and J by 6 bases, 7 bases remained unmatched. Germline CDR1 and CDR2: MNHEY and SMNVEV (reference sequence). Here the CDR3 reads CASSLGQGAFEQYF. CDR3 bases: TGTGCCAGCAGCCTTGGACAGGGGGCGTTCGAGCAGTACTTC.

The chain combines TRBV9 with TRBJ2-7; the match to TRBD2 covers 8 bases. Per the germline V gene, CDR1 is SGDLS and CDR2 is YYNGEE. The CDR3 consists of 15 residues. The V segment lost 3 bases and the J segment 3 bases; nucleotides outside the gene matches: 8. This CDR3 is CASSAGTRVFYEQYF. CDR3 DNA sequence: TGTGCCAGCAGCGCCGGGACTAGAGTTTTCTACGAGCAGTACTTC.

As regards this clone: Other DNA sequences in this specimen translate into the identical CDR3. The rearrangement links TRBV2 to TRBJ2-1; 14 bases fit TRBD2. The length of the CDR3 is 15 residues. Unmatched junction bases numbered 2, after V lost 6 bases and J lost 4 bases. Germline V gene data show CDR1 as SNHLY and CDR2 as FYNNEI. CDR3 in amino acids: CASRGTSGSYNEQFF. The DNA of the CDR3 is TGTGCCAGCAGGGGGACTAGCGGGAGTTACAATGAGCAGTTCTTC. The full variable domain, its missing parts supplied by reference TRBV2 and TRBJ2-1, is EPEVTQTPSHQVTQMGQEVILRCVPISNHLYFYWYRQILGQKVEFLVSFYNNEISEKSEIFDDQFSVERPDGSNFTLKIRSTKLEDSAMYFCASRGTSGSYNEQFFGPGTRLTVL.

V and J are TRBV5-1 and TRBJ1-5; TRBD1 matches 7 bases. V lost 0 bases, J lost 4 bases, and 1 base stayed unmatched. Germline V gene lookup returns CDR1 SGHRS and CDR2 YFSETQ. CDR3 length: 14 residues. CDR3 region: CASSLDRGNQPQHF. The DNA for the CDR3 is TGCGCCAGCAGCTTGGACAGGGGTAATCAGCCCCAGCATTTT. Combining the CDR3 with reference TRBV5-1 and TRBJ1-5 gives the whole variable domain KAGVTQTPRYLIKTRGQQVTLSCSPISGHRSVSWYQQTPGQGLQFLFEYFSETQRNKGNFPGRFSGRQFSNSRSEMNVSTLELGDSALYLCASSLDRGNQPQHFGDGTRLSIL.

This rearrangement joins TRBV6-1 to TRBJ2-7; TRBD2 might be the D (6 bases). This CDR3 spans 13 amino acids. Trimming removed 6 bases from V and 3 bases from J, with 12 bases in between. Germline CDR1 is MNHNS and CDR2 is SASEGT. The CDR3 protein is CASRGSGGYEQYF. CDR3 coding DNA: TGTGCCAGCAGGGGATCCGGGGGCTACGAGCAGTACTTC.

V and J are TRBV9 and TRBJ2-2; D ambiguous. The V gene lost 0 bases and the J gene lost 7 bases, with 7 bases spanning the gap. CDR1 and CDR2 from the germline V gene are SGDLS and YYNGEE. CDR3 length: 13 amino acids. The CDR3 DNA is TGTGCCAGCAGCGTAGATGAGTTCGGGGAGCTGTTTTTT. Translated, it gives CASSVDEFGELFF.

This chain connects TRBV11-3 to TRBJ2-3, with D hard to call. Germline-derived CDR1 and CDR2 are SGHNT and YENEEA. This CDR3 spans 15 amino acids. Trimming shortened V by 5 bases and J by 0 bases, and 12 bases separated the two germline ends. The CDR3 loop reads CASSSDGGSTDTQYF. The CDR3 DNA reads as TGTGCCAGCAGCAGCGATGGCGGAAGCACAGATACGCAGTATTTT.

The genes are TRBV6-5 and TRBJ2-7; TRBD2 agrees at 9 bases. CDR1 is MNHEY and CDR2 is SVGAGI in the germline V gene. This CDR3 comprises 14 residues. V shed 7 bases, J shed 5 bases, and the junction held 9 bases outside the gene matches. CDR3 sequence (DNA): TGTGCCAGCAAAATAGCGGGAGTGGTAGACGAGCAGTACTTC. Translating gives CASKIAGVVDEQYF.

The chain couples TRBV2 to TRBJ2-4, with a possible D match to TRBD1 (6 bases). Germline CDR1 and CDR2: SNHLY and FYNNEI. Trimming pared 4 bases from V and 4 bases from J, leaving 11 bases between. The CDR3 runs to 14 residues. The CDR3: CASSVRTVKNIQYF. The CDR3 DNA is TGTGCCAGCAGTGTACGGACAGTAAAAAACATTCAGTACTTC.

The CDR3 sequence is CASSLARWTQFGRETQYF. The CDR3, as DNA: TGTGCCAGCAGCTTAGCAAGGTGGACTCAATTTGGTAGGGAGACCCAGTACTTC. The chain recombines TRBV7-8 with TRBJ2-5, with D maybe TRBD2 (5 bases). Between the trimmed V and J ends, which lost 0 bases and 5 bases, there was a span of 22 bases. CDR3 length equals 18 residues. Germline V gives CDR1 SGHVS, CDR2 FQNEAQ.

This chain joins TRBV5-6 and TRBJ2-7, with 7 nucleotides matching TRBD2. The germline CDR1 and CDR2 sequences are SGHDT and YYEEEE. The CDR3 spans 14 residues. The J segment lost 3 bases and the V segment lost 4 bases, leaving 7 bases of the junction unmatched. The chain's CDR3 is CASSGTNLFYEQYF. In DNA, the CDR3 is TGTGCCAGCAGCGGGACTAACTTATTCTACGAGCAGTACTTC. Together with reference TRBV5-6 and TRBJ2-7, the CDR3 gives the full variable domain: DAGVTQSPTHLIKTRGQQVTLRCSPKSGHDTVSWYQQALGQGPQFIFQYYEEEERQRGNFPDRFSGHQFPNYSSELNVNALLLGDSALYLCASSGTNLFYEQYFGPGTRLTVT.

The chain recombines TRBV4-1 with TRBJ2-1; 9 bases fit TRBD2. The CDR3 sequence is 16 residues long. The V gene end was trimmed by 1 base and the J gene end by 8 bases; junction bases not matched to a gene: 9. Germline V gene sequence: CDR1 MGHRA, CDR2 YSYEKL. CDR3 sequence: CASSQAAAGGWHEQFF. CDR3 DNA sequence: TGCGCCAGCAGCCAAGCCGCGGCGGGAGGGTGGCATGAGCAGTTCTTC.

The gene calls are TRBV21-1 and TRBJ1-4; TRBD1, as called in the table, went unchecked against the DNA. TRBV21-1 is reported as a pseudogene. The CDR3 consists of 15 residues. The CDR3 DNA reads as TGTGCCAGCGAATCCGACATGGCGACTAATGAAAAACTGTTTTTT. Amino acids: CASESDMATNEKLFF.

The V and J genes are TRBV5-1 and TRBJ1-1; weak D call: TRBD1 (6 bases). This CDR3 is 14 amino acids long. Trimming took 0 bases from V and 3 from J, leaving 9 bases between them. Per the germline V gene, CDR1 is SGHRS and CDR2 is YFSETQ. CDR3 region: CASSLDRVDTEAFF. The CDR3 region has the DNA TGCGCCAGCAGCTTGGACAGGGTGGACACTGAAGCTTTCTTT.

This clone was picked up a small number of times. The rearrangement joins TRBV2 to TRBJ2-2; TRBD1 might be the D (5 bases). Germline V lookup: CDR1 SNHLY, CDR2 FYNNEI. Trimming took 3 bases from V and 9 from J, leaving 17 bases between them. This CDR3 has 15 residues. CDR3 sequence: CASSELWGVSRELFF. In DNA, the CDR3 is TGTGCCAGCAGTGAGTTATGGGGCGTTAGCCGGGAGCTGTTTTTT.

The chain joins TRBV6-4 to TRBJ2-1; D is perhaps TRBD1 (5 bases). Germline CDR1 and CDR2: MRHNA and SNTAGT. Trimming cost V 5 bases and J 7 bases, with 15 bases left between them. This CDR3 is built from 14 residues. The DNA for the CDR3 is TGTGCCAGCAGTCCAGGGATAGCATTAAATGAGCAGTTCTTC. Translated: CASSPGIALNEQFF.

The chain has TRBV6-6 and TRBJ2-3; TRBD1 matches 7 bases. Germline-derived CDR1 and CDR2 are MNHNY and SVGAGI (reference sequence). This CDR3 region has 16 residues. V was clipped by 2 bases and J by 0 bases; unmatched bases: 5. The CDR3 DNA is TGTGCCAGCAGTTACGGCCGGGACAGTAGCACAGATACGCAGTATTTT. Residues: CASSYGRDSSTDTQYF.

The V gene is TRBV27, the J gene TRBJ1-1, with D maybe TRBD1 (6 bases). The germline CDR1 and CDR2 sequences are MNHEY and SMNVEV (reference sequence). The CDR3 is 11 amino acids. Trimming pared 9 bases from V and 5 bases from J, leaving 10 bases between. CDR3 in amino acids: CASQRGTEAFF. The CDR3 DNA sequence: TGTGCCAGTCAAAGGGGGACTGAAGCTTTCTTT.

The CDR3 region has the DNA TGCAGCGTTGATATTAGATACAATGAGCAGTTCTTC. Encoded protein: CSVDIRYNEQFF. The V and J genes are TRBV29-1 and TRBJ2-1; D gene uncertain. Germline V gene data show CDR1 as SQVTM and CDR2 as ANQGSEA. The CDR3 is 12 amino acids. The V end was cut by 3 bases, the J end by 4 bases, with 7 bases between.

The chain joins TRBV18 to TRBJ1-5; TRBD1 might be the D (5 bases). With 3 bases removed from V and 4 bases from J, the gap between germline ends came to 10 bases. Germline lookup yields CDR1 KGHSH and CDR2 LQKENI. The CDR3 sequence is 14 residues long. The CDR3 reads CASSPDRSNQPQHF. In DNA form, the CDR3 reads TGTGCCAGCTCACCCGACAGATCGAATCAGCCCCAGCATTTT.

This clone was found once. The V call is TRBV19, the J call TRBJ2-2, with 10 bases that match TRBD1. Trimming removed 1 base from V and 7 bases from J; junction bases left unmatched: 6. In germline, CDR1 is LNHDA, CDR2 SQIVND (reference sequence). The length of the CDR3 is 16 residues. The CDR3 protein is CASSIVGTGEGGELFF. The CDR3, as DNA: TGTGCCAGTAGTATAGTCGGGACAGGGGAAGGCGGGGAGCTGTTTTTT.

This clone was seen a single time. The rearrangement uses TRBV5-4 and TRBJ1-1, with 11 bases fitting TRBD1. From germline, CDR1 is SGHNT and CDR2 YYREEE (reference sequence). Trimming at V came to 0 bases and at J to 10 bases, leaving 5 bases not matched to a gene. The CDR3 runs to 14 residues. CDR3 DNA: TGTGCCAGCAGCTTGGTTGGACAGGGGGCGCGAGCTTTCTTT. Protein product: CASSLVGQGARAFF.

V is TRBV4-3 and J is TRBJ2-1; possible D gene TRBD2, 5 bases. Deletions cut 5 bases from V and 0 bases from J, with 5 bases between. CDR3 length equals 13 residues. Germline values: CDR1 LGHNA, CDR2 YSLEER. The DNA of the CDR3 is TGCGCCAGCAGCGGGAGCTCCTACAATGAGCAGTTCTTC. Its translation is CASSGSSYNEQFF.

V is TRBV5-1 and J is TRBJ1-1; perhaps TRBD1 as D (5 bases). Per the germline V gene, CDR1 is SGHRS and CDR2 is YFSETQ. The ends were cut back, 2 bases at V and 5 bases at J, with 10 bases in the middle. This CDR3 has 13 residues. CDR3 DNA: TGCGCCAGCAGCTTCGGGGGGGATACTGAAGCTTTCTTT. Translation: CASSFGGDTEAFF.

The chain is built from TRBV7-2 and TRBJ2-7, with a possible D match to TRBD1 (6 bases). The ends were cut back, 4 bases at V and 4 bases at J, with 17 bases in the middle. CDR3 length: 15 residues. Germline-derived CDR1 and CDR2 are SGHTA and FQGNSA. CDR3 bases: TGTGCCAGCAGCTCGGAAGCCGGGACAACGTACGAGCAGTACTTC. The encoded protein is CASSSEAGTTYEQYF.

The chain couples TRBV5-8 to TRBJ1-2; no reliable D call. Per the germline V gene, CDR1 is SGHTS and CDR2 is YDEGEE. Trimming took off 4 bases at V and 4 bases at J, with 11 bases between the two ends. This CDR3 comprises 13 residues. The CDR3 region is CASSLNTLYGYTF. Written as DNA, the CDR3 is TGTGCCAGCAGCCTAAATACCCTCTATGGCTACACCTTC.

V is TRBV27 and J is TRBJ2-7; 10 positions match TRBD1. Germline V CDR1 and CDR2: MNHEY, SMNVEV (reference sequence). V trimming: 5 bases; J trimming: 9 bases; junction bases outside the gene matches: 10. This CDR3 spans 14 amino acids. This chain's CDR3 is CASSQPGQGSLQYF. For the CDR3, the DNA is TGTGCCAGCAGTCAACCGGGACAGGGGAGTCTGCAGTACTTC.

The genes are TRBV4-1 and TRBJ2-3, with D possibly matching TRBD2 (6 bases). Germline V lookup: CDR1 MGHRA, CDR2 YSYEKL. The V gene lost 5 bases and the J gene lost 0 bases, with 15 bases spanning the gap. This CDR3 has 16 amino acids. The chain's CDR3 is CASSISGATSTDTQYF. The CDR3 DNA sequence: TGCGCCAGCAGCATTAGCGGAGCTACTAGCACAGATACGCAGTATTTT.